Listed below are T cell receptor beta chains from one sample, sequenced in a study of OX40 agonist ivuxolimab in advanced cancers. Sequenced by immunoSEQ multiplex PCR; TCRdb stores in-frame clones only, minus some. Of 55,000 to 80,000 clones detected, around nine tenths appear once; the ten largest clones hold roughly 2%. Here the sequenced sample was CD4+ or CD8+ T cells sorted from blood, taken in a trial of the OX40 agonist ivuxolimab. All receptors derive from an adult with an advanced solid tumor such as melanoma, head and neck, liver or kidney cancer. Each CDR3 is given with its conserved first and last residue. The D gene is left open where the match is weak. Only some rows state a clone size, as once, few, many or a class for expanded clones.

TRBV13	TRBJ2-1	once	11	TRBD2	CASSSGLGRIF	TGTGCCAGCAGCTCGGGACTAGGCCGGATCTTC
TRBV15	TRBJ2-7	.	13	.	CATRAASDYEQYF	TGTGCCACCAGAGCCGCGTCCGACTACGAGCAGTACTTC
TRBV29-1	TRBJ1-1	.	15	.	CSVEDRGGRNTEAFF	TGCAGCGTTGAAGATCGGGGGGGCAGGAACACTGAAGCTTTCTTT
TRBV18	TRBJ1-1	.	14	TRBD1	CASSPLTGGAEAFF	TGTGCCAGCTCACCCCTTACAGGGGGCGCTGAAGCTTTCTTT
TRBV13	TRBJ2-7	.	15	TRBD1	CASSPGDRDTYEQYF	TGTGCCAGCTCCCCCGGGGACAGGGACACCTACGAGCAGTACTTC
TRBV18	TRBJ2-3	.	12	.	CASSLAGNTQYF	TGTGCCAGCTCACTCGCTGGAAATACGCAGTATTTT
TRBV25-1	TRBJ2-1	.	11	TRBD1	CASNRGNEQFF	TGTGCCAGCAACAGGGGCAATGAGCAGTTCTTC
TRBV6-5	TRBJ1-1	.	15	TRBD1	CASRLVRTGYASAFF	TGTGCCAGCAGACTCGTACGGACAGGGTATGCTTCGGCTTTCTTT
TRBV5-6	TRBJ1-3	.	15	TRBD1	CASSLGTGSGNTIYF	TGTGCCAGCAGCTTGGGGACAGGGTCTGGAAACACCATATATTTT
TRBV5-1	TRBJ2-2	.	15	TRBD2	CASSFSGSGTGELFF	TGCGCCAGCAGCTTTAGCGGGAGTGGCACCGGGGAGCTGTTTTTT
TRBV5-8	TRBJ1-4	few	14	.	CASSLGRAVEKLFF	TGTGCCAGCAGCTTGGGCCGGGCGGTTGAAAAACTGTTTTTT
TRBV28	TRBJ2-5	.	16	TRBD2	CASSLSGLAGEETQYF	TGTGCCAGCAGTTTATCGGGACTAGCGGGAGAGGAGACCCAGTACTTC
TRBV9	TRBJ2-2	.	14	.	CASSVAPMAGELFF	TGTGCCAGCAGCGTAGCCCCGATGGCCGGGGAGCTGTTTTTT
TRBV9	TRBJ1-2	.	15	.	CASSVSPTVNYGYTF	TGTGCCAGCAGCGTAAGCCCGACAGTTAACTATGGCTACACCTTC